Listed here is a single T cell receptor (beta chain). This specimen comes from a study of radiation and T cells in renal cell carcinoma. After removal of 0 bases from V and 5 bases from J, the junction contained 7 bases not matched to a gene. CDR1 is SGDLS and CDR2 is YYNGEE in the germline V gene. The CDR3 sequence is 16 residues long. Time point: baseline pretreatment blood. This sample's treatment: 15 Gy SBRT to primary tumor, nephrectomy 4 weeks later. Method: immunoSEQ multiplex PCR; TCRdb's copy keeps in-frame clones and lacks some. This sample carries 100,000 to 150,000 clones, around 83% of them seen once, and the ten largest clones take 3%.

The chain employs TRBV9 and TRBJ2-3; TRBD1 agrees at 9 bases. Material: blood, obtained from a patient whose treatment included radiotherapy and nephrectomy. This clonotype was obtained from a woman aged 55-69 years with renal cell carcinoma. CDR3 in amino acids: CASSVAQGTGKDTQYF. CDR3 in DNA: TGTGCCAGCAGCGTAGCTCAGGGGACAGGGAAAGATACGCAGTATTTT.